This T cell receptor beta chain was sequenced in a study of immune aging and cytomegalovirus after organ transplant (dated by TCRdb to the early 2020s). At the level of the whole study: Three-drug immunosuppression with prednisone, tacrolimus, and mycophenolate was given to all transplant recipients.

The library came from single-cell sequencing. Sequencing instrument: Illumina NovaSeq 6000. The BD Rhapsody Targeted mRNA and AbSeq Reagent Kit, in a microwell format, was used for cell capture and library preparation. The libraries included TCR, sample tags, AbSeq, and targeted mRNA drawn from the Human T-Cell Expression Panel together with custom TOX and TOX2 primers. An Illumina NovaSeq was used to sequence the libraries. The paper's processing steps were these. The analysis covered approximately 11,000 cells in total, of which 7076 were CD8 T cells and around 4,900 were CD8 T cells with an identifiable TCR CDR3. Raw data were processed with the BD Rhapsody Targeted Analysis Pipeline with V(D)J processing on the Seven Bridges Genomics platform. Quality control, Sample Tag demultiplexing with Lex-BDSMK, clone identification with VDJ Explorer, and Seurat clustering were all done in SeqGeq 1.6.0. Clones comprising <1% of CD8 T cells were considered non-expanded; clones comprising >2.5% of the sample were considered clonal expansions. TCRdb applied fastp at Q25 and MiXCR to the public reads, then kept only in-frame beta chains. Here each entry gathers all rows of one CDR3 protein and keeps the most common genes and DNA. Clone size and V and J calls follow TCRdb, not the original study. In all, the sample holds approximately 22,000 distinct CDR3 sequences, and more than 35% of those were seen once. The ten largest clones capture 25% to 30% of the sample.

Overall study outcomes, separate from this receptor: A larger share of large clones was made up of TEMRA cells, and in the seven largest clones (roughly 1,900 cells) aged and TEMRA cells were gained while TCM cells were lost. Post-transplant increases in aged-phenotype cells were observed regardless of clone size, following viremia and occurring earlier in large clones (days 200-264) than in small clones. CD57 was not measured in the sequencing data, so a conservative gene-based aging definition was used instead.

This clonotype was seen only a few times. Its antigen remains unidentified. No per-base quality is available; no much larger clone lies one base away. Reading the label with the study, this specimen's time point is: five sample-tagged time points from pre-transplant (day -1) to day 368 post-transplant, pooled. After thawing, PBMC were stimulated with a CMV IE-1 overlapping peptide library for around 13 hours, with no transport inhibitors added. After thawing, cells were rested overnight and were then stimulated in R10 medium with CD28/CD49d costimulation. The IE-1 peptide library consisted of 15-amino-acid peptides overlapping by 11 amino acids. Each time point was barcoded using BD Single-Cell Multiplexing Kit Sample Tags, after which the barcoded samples were pooled and stained with oligo-conjugated anti-CD45RA plus sorting antibodies. A BD FACSAria III was used to sort CMV-responsive CD8+CD137+ and CD4+CD154+ T cells at 4-way purity. Blood samples were drawn into EDTA vacutainers and processed by Ficoll gradient within 1-24 hours.

This clonotype originated in a female donor who had a heart transplant and CMV viremia. This material consisted of CMV peptide-activated CD4+ and CD8+ T cells sorted from blood, taken at five time points, pooled. The sample's cell subset or site label is to be understood as: sorted CD8+CD137+ and CD4+CD154+ T cells after roughly 13 h CMV IE-1 peptide stimulation.

The CDR3 protein: CASSPQGGSWDTEAFF. The bases read TGTGCCAGCAGCCCTCAGGGGGGATCTTGGGACACTGAAGCTTTCTTT. The rearrangement combines TRBV7-9 with TRBJ1-1; 7 bases in the middle match TRBD1. CDR1 SEHNR and CDR2 FQNEAQ are derived from the germline V gene (reference sequence). Germline trimming amounts to 5 bases on V and 3 bases on J, with 12 as the count of junction bases outside the gene matches. The CDR3 contains 16 residues, cysteine and phenylalanine counted. Only the CDR3 region is kept as DNA, spanning 48 bases read in frame from base 1.